Presented here are 8 T cell receptor beta chains from one specimen sequenced in a study of shared clonotypes between healthy human individuals. TCRdb's table, derived via immunoSEQ multiplex PCR, lists solely in-frame clones and lacks some. The table has over a million clones, around 98% seen once. The sequenced sample was naive CD4+ T cells sorted from blood. The sample's subset: CD45RA+ positively selected. These receptors were collected from a man in his thirties or forties in good health.

V and J are TRBV7-9 and TRBJ2-1; the D gene is possibly TRBD1 (6 bases). This CDR3 comprises 16 residues. V lost 5 bases and J 0 bases, leaving 14 bases between the germline ends. CDR1 and CDR2 (germline): SEHNR, FQNEAQ (reference sequence). CDR3 loop: CASSADRSSSYNEQFF. CDR3 DNA: TGTGCCAGCAGCGCCGACAGGTCGAGCTCCTACAATGAGCAGTTCTTC.

The V call is TRBV15, the J call TRBJ2-2, with D uncertain. V dropped 5 bases and J dropped 4 bases, with 11 bases sitting between them. This CDR3 spans 14 amino acids. Germline-derived CDR1 and CDR2 are LNHNV and YYDKDF (reference sequence). Written as DNA, the CDR3 is TGTGCCACCAGCCGCCGGGCCCCCACCGGGGAGCTGTTTTTT. Amino acid sequence: CATSRRAPTGELFF.

On this clone itself: The sample holds other DNA sequences that translate to the same CDR3. J is TRBJ2-2 and V is TRBV7-2; D may be TRBD2 (6 bases). V shed 1 base and J shed 2 bases, with 11 bases lying between them. CDR3 length equals 16 residues. Germline lookup yields CDR1 SGHTA and CDR2 FQGNSA. The CDR3 reads CASSLVGGPNTGELFF. The DNA of the CDR3 is TGTGCCAGCAGCTTAGTTGGAGGGCCAAACACCGGGGAGCTGTTTTTT. Drawing the rest from reference TRBV7-2 and TRBJ2-2, the complete variable domain is GAGVSQSPSNKVTEKGKDVELRCDPISGHTALYWYRQSLGQGLEFLIYFQGNSAPDKSGLPSDRFSAERTGGSVSTLTIQRTQQEDSAVYLCASSLVGGPNTGELFFGEGSRLTVL.

The V and J genes are TRBV27 and TRBJ2-7; maybe TRBD1 (6 bases). Trimming cost V 5 bases and J 6 bases, with 20 bases left between them. The length of the CDR3 is 15 residues. The germline V gene encodes CDR1 MNHEY and CDR2 SMNVEV (reference sequence). The CDR3 DNA is TGTGCCAGCAGTGCACCCGGAACAGGGCATGGCGAGCAGTACTTC. Translated: CASSAPGTGHGEQYF.

The chain links TRBV14 to TRBJ2-1, with 8 bases identical to TRBD2. This CDR3 region has 17 residues. With 0 bases clipped from V and 6 bases from J, the junction kept 10 bases outside the gene matches. In germline, CDR1 is SGHDN, CDR2 FVKESK. In DNA, the CDR3 is TGTGCCAGCAGCCAAGATGCGACGGGAGGGCCAGGCAATGAGCAGTTCTTC. Translated, it gives CASSQDATGGPGNEQFF.

This clone is a singleton in its sample. The V call is TRBV6-1, the J call TRBJ1-2, with D tentatively TRBD1 (6 bases). The germline CDR1 and CDR2 sequences are MNHNS and SASEGT. Trimming stripped 0 bases from V and 14 bases from J, with 22 bases between. The CDR3 runs 15 residues. CDR3 in DNA: TGTGCCAGCAGTGAAGCGGCGGGGGGGCCCCAAGTTAGGACCTTC. Its protein is CASSEAAGGPQVRTF.

This chain connects TRBV5-3 to TRBJ1-1; the D is unclear. TRBV5-3 is an open reading frame, and its role is uncertain. The CDR3 covers 15 residues. The V and J ends lost 5 bases and 4 bases respectively, with 18 bases between them. The CDR3 protein is CARSRDANRGTEAFF. Written as DNA, the CDR3 is TGTGCCAGAAGTCGAGACGCGAACCGGGGCACTGAAGCTTTCTTT.

The chain couples TRBV9 to TRBJ2-3; D gene uncertain. CDR1 SGDLS and CDR2 YYNGEE come from the germline V gene. The CDR3 runs to 14 residues. The ends were cut back, 3 bases at V and 1 base at J, with 9 bases in the middle. The CDR3 spells CASSDGLGTDTQYF. CDR3 bases: TGTGCCAGCAGCGATGGGCTCGGCACAGATACGCAGTATTTT.